A selection of T cell receptor beta chains follows, all from one sample in a study of blood T cell repertoires in COVID-19. Sequencing was performed with immunoSEQ multiplex PCR; in TCRdb, only in-frame clones are kept and a portion is missing. This table has about 210,000 clones, about nine tenths appearing once. Sequenced sample: peripheral blood. The receptors derive from a man aged 65-85 years with acute or convalescent COVID-19. CDR3s include the opening cysteine and the closing phenylalanine or tryptophan. The D gene is left open where the match is weak. A row's size may be missing; if present it is once, few, many or a size class.

V gene	J gene	clone size	D gene	CDR3 DNA	CDR3 protein
TRBV6-1	TRBJ2-2	once	TRBD1	TGTGCCAGCAGTGAAGCGGACAGGTGGACCGGGGAGCTGTTTTTT	CASSEADRWTGELFF
TRBV13	TRBJ2-3	NA	TRBD1	TGTGCCAGCAGCCCAAGTTGGACAGGGGGCGCTGCAGATACGCAGTATTTT	CASSPSWTGGAADTQYF
TRBV19	TRBJ1-1	few	TRBD1	TGTGCCAGTAGTACCAGTCCCGGGACAGGGCCCAACACTGAAGCTTTCTTT	CASSTSPGTGPNTEAFF
TRBV13	TRBJ2-2	NA	TRBD1	TGTGCCAGCAGCTCCGACAGGGGACTGTTCTTTGCCGGGGAGCTGTTTTTT	CASSSDRGLFFAGELFF
TRBV2	TRBJ2-2	NA	NA	TGTGCCAGCAGGCTGACTACCGTCAACACCGGGGAGCTGTTTTTT	CASRLTTVNTGELFF
TRBV11-2	TRBJ1-3	NA	TRBD1	TGTGCCAGCAGTGGGACAGGGGGCATCACCATATATTTT	CASSGTGGITIYF
TRBV2	TRBJ2-6	NA	NA	TGTGCCAGCAGTGAGGAGGGCTCTGGGGCCAACGTCCTGACTTTC	CASSEEGSGANVLTF
TRBV7-3	TRBJ2-1	NA	TRBD2	TGTGCCAACAGCTCGGGGACTAGCGCCAATGAGCAGTTCTTC	CANSSGTSANEQFF
TRBV30	TRBJ2-1	NA	NA	TGTGCCTGGACTCCCCCGGGCAATGAGCAGTTCTTC	CAWTPPGNEQFF
TRBV28	TRBJ2-5	NA	TRBD1	TGTGCCAGCAGTGGCGGTGGGACAGGGGAAAGGAAGACCCAGTACTTC	CASSGGGTGERKTQYF
TRBV6-1	TRBJ2-7	NA	TRBD2	TGTGCCAGCAGTGCCCAAGGTTACGACTTTAGCGGGAGGGCCCGCGAGCAGTACTTC	CASSAQGYDFSGRAREQYF
TRBV9	TRBJ1-5	NA	NA	TGTGCCAGCAGCCGGGGGGCCCCTAATCAGCCCCAGCATTTT	CASSRGAPNQPQHF
TRBV27	TRBJ2-7	NA	TRBD2	TGTGCCAGCAGCTCAGGGACTAGCTCCCCCTACGAGCAGTACTTC	CASSSGTSSPYEQYF
TRBV27	TRBJ2-1	NA	NA	TGTGCCAGCAGACCCCCTAGCAGCAATGAGCAGTTCTTC	CASRPPSSNEQFF
TRBV6-2/TRBV6-3	TRBJ1-3	NA	NA	TGTGCCAGCAGTTATCGCCCGAGGAGCTCTGGAAACACCATATATTTT	CASSYRPRSSGNTIYF
TRBV3-1/TRBV3-2	TRBJ2-3	NA	TRBD2	TGTGCCAGCAGCCAAGCCCTTACTAGCGGGAGGAGTAGGGCAGATACGCAGTATTTT	CASSQALTSGRSRADTQYF
TRBV5-4	TRBJ2-2	NA	NA	TGTGCCAGCAGCTTGGCCGGGTTTCCCGGGGAGCTGTTTTTT	CASSLAGFPGELFF
TRBV19	TRBJ1-2	NA	TRBD1	TGTGCCAGCGACTCGAGACAGGGAATGGATGGCTACACCTTC	CASDSRQGMDGYTF
TRBV6-1	TRBJ1-2	NA	NA	TGTGCCAGCAGTGAACTCAGGGTCGGGGGTAACTATGGCTACACCTTC	CASSELRVGGNYGYTF
TRBV20-1	TRBJ1-2	NA	NA	TGCAGTGCTAGTCCGGTCTCCTATGGCTACACCTTC	CSASPVSYGYTF
TRBV6-2/TRBV6-3	TRBJ2-3	NA	TRBD2	TGTGCCAGCAGTCCCCCGACTAGCGGGAGGGGAACTAGCACAGATACGCAGTATTTT	CASSPPTSGRGTSTDTQYF
TRBV18	TRBJ1-1	NA	TRBD1	TGTGCCAGCTCAGACGTACAGGGGGCTACTGAAGCTTTCTTT	CASSDVQGATEAFF
TRBV5-8	TRBJ1-5	once	NA	TGTGCCAGCAGCCGACTGACAGGTGGATATAGCAATCAGCCCCAGCATTTT	CASSRLTGGYSNQPQHF
TRBV7-3	TRBJ2-2	NA	NA	TGTGCCAGCAGCCCGTATAACGCGGGCACCGGGGAGCTGTTTTTT	CASSPYNAGTGELFF
TRBV9	TRBJ1-3	NA	NA	TGTGCCAGCAGCGTAGCAACAGGGAAGTTCAGCTCTGGAAACACCATATATTTT	CASSVATGKFSSGNTIYF
TRBV7-9	TRBJ2-1	few	TRBD1	TGTGCCAGCATCGGTCGGGGTGTCCGGGACAGGGGTTACAATGAGCAGTTCTTC	CASIGRGVRDRGYNEQFF
TRBV30	TRBJ1-5	NA	NA	TGTGCCTGGAGTCTGCCAAGACAAGTTAATCAGCCCCAGCATTTT	CAWSLPRQVNQPQHF
TRBV19	TRBJ2-1	NA	TRBD2	TGTGCCAGTAGTATGGGGACTAGCGGGGAGGCTGGGCAGTTCTTC	CASSMGTSGEAGQFF
TRBV10-3	TRBJ1-2	NA	TRBD1	TGTGCCATCAGAAGACAGGGACCGGACTATGGCTACACCTTC	CAIRRQGPDYGYTF
TRBV5-4	TRBJ2-1	NA	NA	TGTGCCAGCAGCTTTGCCAGGGGAGGGGAGCAGTTCTTC	CASSFARGGEQFF
TRBV5-5	TRBJ1-4	NA	NA	TGTGCCAGCAGCACCGGGAGGGATAATGAAAAACTGTTTTTT	CASSTGRDNEKLFF
TRBV9	TRBJ2-1	NA	TRBD2	TGTGCCAGCAGCCCCCGAGCGGGAGGAGGAAGCTCCTACAATGAGCAGTTCTTC	CASSPRAGGGSSYNEQFF
TRBV5-8	TRBJ2-3	NA	TRBD1	TGTGCCAGCAGCCCGGGACAGAAAAGCACAGATACGCAGTATTTT	CASSPGQKSTDTQYF
TRBV7-9	TRBJ2-3	NA	TRBD2	TGTGCCAGCAGCTCCGGACTAGCGGCAGATACGCAGTATTTT	CASSSGLAADTQYF
TRBV18	TRBJ1-2	few	TRBD1	TGTGCCAGCTCACCACAACAGGGGAGTGGAGGCTATGGCTACACCTTC	CASSPQQGSGGYGYTF
TRBV19	TRBJ1-5	NA	NA	TGTGCCAGTAGTATAGCGGTGGGAGAGAGTCAGCCCCAGCATTTT	CASSIAVGESQPQHF
TRBV6-5	TRBJ1-2	NA	NA	TGTGCCACCTGGGGGGTAGGCTATGGCTACACCTTC	CATWGVGYGYTF
TRBV5-6	TRBJ2-3	once	TRBD1	TGTGCCAGCAGCTTGGGACAGGGAGTAACAGATACGCAGTATTTT	CASSLGQGVTDTQYF
TRBV28	TRBJ1-2	NA	NA	TGTGCCAGCGTATGGGGGGGGCGCGACTATGGCTACACCTTC	CASVWGGRDYGYTF
TRBV21-1	TRBJ1-2	NA	NA	TGTGCCAGCAGCCCCAGGACAGGGGGCCACTATGGCTACACCTTC	CASSPRTGGHYGYTF
TRBV14	TRBJ1-3	NA	NA	TGTGCCAGCAGCCAAGAATCCATCGGAGGGTACTCTGGAAACACCATATATTTT	CASSQESIGGYSGNTIYF
TRBV6-5	TRBJ1-1	NA	NA	TGTGCCAGCAGTTACGGTCCGGGAGGTCCTGAAGCTTTCTTT	CASSYGPGGPEAFF
TRBV9	TRBJ2-1	NA	TRBD2	TGTGCCAGCAGCTCATTGGGACTAGCGCAGAATGAGCAGTTCTTC	CASSSLGLAQNEQFF
TRBV29-1	TRBJ2-1	NA	NA	TGCAGCGTTGGGGGAGGCGGGACCCCGGACCATGAGCAGTTCTTC	CSVGGGGTPDHEQFF
TRBV18	TRBJ2-1	NA	TRBD1	TGTGCCAGCTCACCACCGAAGGGGGCTGTATCGGATGAGCAGTTCTTC	CASSPPKGAVSDEQFF
TRBV28	TRBJ2-1	once	NA	TGTGCCAGCAGTTTATTCCAGAATGAGCAGTTCTTC	CASSLFQNEQFF
TRBV19	TRBJ1-1	NA	TRBD1	TGTGCCAGTGCTCGGGACAGGGGATCGAGGAACACTGAAGCTTTCTTT	CASARDRGSRNTEAFF
TRBV7-2	TRBJ2-7	NA	TRBD2	TGTGCCAGCAGCTTGGGTGGCACTAGCGGGGGGTACGAGCAGTACTTC	CASSLGGTSGGYEQYF